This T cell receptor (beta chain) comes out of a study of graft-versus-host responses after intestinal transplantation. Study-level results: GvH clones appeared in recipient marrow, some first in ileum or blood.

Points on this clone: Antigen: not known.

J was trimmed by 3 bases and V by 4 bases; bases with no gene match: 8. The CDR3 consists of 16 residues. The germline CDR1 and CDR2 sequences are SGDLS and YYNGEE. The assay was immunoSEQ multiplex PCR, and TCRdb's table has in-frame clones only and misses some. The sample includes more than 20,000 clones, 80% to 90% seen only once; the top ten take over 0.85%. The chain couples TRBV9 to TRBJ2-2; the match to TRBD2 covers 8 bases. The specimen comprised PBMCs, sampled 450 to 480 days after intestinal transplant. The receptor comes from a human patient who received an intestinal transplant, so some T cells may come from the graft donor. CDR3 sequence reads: CASSPPLAGHTGELFF. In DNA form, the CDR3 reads TGTGCCAGCAGCCCCCCTCTAGCGGGTCACACCGGGGAGCTGTTTTTT.